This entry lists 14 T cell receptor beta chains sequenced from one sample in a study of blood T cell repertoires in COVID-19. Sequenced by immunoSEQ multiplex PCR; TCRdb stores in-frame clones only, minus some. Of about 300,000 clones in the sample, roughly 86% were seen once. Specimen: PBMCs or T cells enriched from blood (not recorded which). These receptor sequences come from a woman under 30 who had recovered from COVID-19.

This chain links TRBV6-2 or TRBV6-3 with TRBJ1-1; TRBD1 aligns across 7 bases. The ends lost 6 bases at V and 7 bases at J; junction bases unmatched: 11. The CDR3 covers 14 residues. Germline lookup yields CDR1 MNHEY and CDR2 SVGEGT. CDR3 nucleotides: TGTGCCAGCAGCACCCGGCAGGGGGTCGGTGAAGCTTTCTTT. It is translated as CASSTRQGVGEAFF.

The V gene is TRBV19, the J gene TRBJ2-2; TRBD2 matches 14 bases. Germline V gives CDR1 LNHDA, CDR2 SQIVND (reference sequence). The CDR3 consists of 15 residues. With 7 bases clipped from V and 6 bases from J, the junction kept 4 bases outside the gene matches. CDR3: CASIRTSGRPGELFF. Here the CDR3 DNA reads TGTGCCAGTATTCGGACTAGCGGGAGGCCCGGGGAGCTGTTTTTT.

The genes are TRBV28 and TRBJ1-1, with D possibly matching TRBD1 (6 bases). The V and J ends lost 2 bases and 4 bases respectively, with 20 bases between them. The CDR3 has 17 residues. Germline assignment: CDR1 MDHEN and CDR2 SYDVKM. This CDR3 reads CASSLDPLGLQGTEAFF. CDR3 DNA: TGTGCCAGCAGTTTAGACCCCCTTGGGTTACAGGGCACTGAAGCTTTCTTT.

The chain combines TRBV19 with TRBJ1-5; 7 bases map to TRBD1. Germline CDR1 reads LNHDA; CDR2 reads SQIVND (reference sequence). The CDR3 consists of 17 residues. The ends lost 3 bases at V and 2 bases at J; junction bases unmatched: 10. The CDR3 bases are TGTGCCAGTAGTATTATCCGACAGGGTGATGGCAATCAGCCCCAGCATTTT. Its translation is CASSIIRQGDGNQPQHF.

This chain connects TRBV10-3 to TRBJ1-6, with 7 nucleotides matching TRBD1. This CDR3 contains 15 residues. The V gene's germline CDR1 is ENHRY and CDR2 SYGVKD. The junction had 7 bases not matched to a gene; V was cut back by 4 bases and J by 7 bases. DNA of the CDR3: TGTGCCATCAGTGGAACGGGACAGCAAAATTCACCCCTCCACTTT. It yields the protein CAISGTGQQNSPLHF.

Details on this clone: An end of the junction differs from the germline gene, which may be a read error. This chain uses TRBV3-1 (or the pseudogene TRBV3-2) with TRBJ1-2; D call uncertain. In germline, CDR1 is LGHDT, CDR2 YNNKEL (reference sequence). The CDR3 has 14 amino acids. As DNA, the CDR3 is TGTGCCAGCAGCGAAGACGGAGGGTGGTACGGCTACACCTTC. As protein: CASSEDGGWYGYTF.

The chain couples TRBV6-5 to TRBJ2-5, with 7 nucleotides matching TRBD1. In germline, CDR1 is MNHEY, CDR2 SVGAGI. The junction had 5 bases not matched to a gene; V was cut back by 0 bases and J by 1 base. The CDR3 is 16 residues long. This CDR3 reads CASSYSTAGGQETQYF. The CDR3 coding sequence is TGTGCCAGCAGTTACTCGACGGCAGGGGGCCAAGAGACCCAGTACTTC.

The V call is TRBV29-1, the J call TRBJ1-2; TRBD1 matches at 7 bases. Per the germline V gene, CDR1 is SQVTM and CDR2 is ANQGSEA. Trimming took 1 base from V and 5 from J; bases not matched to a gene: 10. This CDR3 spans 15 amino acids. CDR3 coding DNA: TGCAGCGTTGAAGCCGTGACAGGGCCCGGGTATGGCTACACCTTC. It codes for CSVEAVTGPGYGYTF.

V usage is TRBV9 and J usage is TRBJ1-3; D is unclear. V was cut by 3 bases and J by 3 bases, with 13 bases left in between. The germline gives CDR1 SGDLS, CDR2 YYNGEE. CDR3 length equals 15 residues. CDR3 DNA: TGTGCCAGCAGCGCCGGTCTGGGAGGTGGAAACACCATATATTTT. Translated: CASSAGLGGGNTIYF.

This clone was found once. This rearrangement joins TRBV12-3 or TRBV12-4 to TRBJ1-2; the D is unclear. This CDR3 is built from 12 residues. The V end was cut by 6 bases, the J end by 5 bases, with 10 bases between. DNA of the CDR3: TGTGCCAGCAGCAATAGTAGATATGGCTACACCTTC. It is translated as CASSNSRYGYTF.

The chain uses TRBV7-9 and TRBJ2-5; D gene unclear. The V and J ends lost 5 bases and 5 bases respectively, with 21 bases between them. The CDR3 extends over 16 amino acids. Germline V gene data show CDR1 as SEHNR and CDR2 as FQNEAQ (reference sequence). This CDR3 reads CASSQRRVSAGETQYF. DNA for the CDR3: TGTGCCAGCAGCCAACGACGGGTGTCCGCCGGGGAGACCCAGTACTTC.

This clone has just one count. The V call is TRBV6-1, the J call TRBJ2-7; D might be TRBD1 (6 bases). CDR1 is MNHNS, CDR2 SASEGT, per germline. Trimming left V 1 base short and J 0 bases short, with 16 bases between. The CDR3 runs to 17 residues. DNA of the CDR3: TGTGCCAGCAGTGAAGTCTCCCGACCAGGGGTCTCCTACGAGCAGTACTTC. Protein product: CASSEVSRPGVSYEQYF.

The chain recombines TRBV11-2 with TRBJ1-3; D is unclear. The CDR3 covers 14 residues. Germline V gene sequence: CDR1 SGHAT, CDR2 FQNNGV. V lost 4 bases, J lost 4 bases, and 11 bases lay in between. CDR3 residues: CASSSLGPGNTIYF. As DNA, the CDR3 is TGTGCCAGCAGCTCCCTTGGGCCAGGAAACACCATATATTTT.

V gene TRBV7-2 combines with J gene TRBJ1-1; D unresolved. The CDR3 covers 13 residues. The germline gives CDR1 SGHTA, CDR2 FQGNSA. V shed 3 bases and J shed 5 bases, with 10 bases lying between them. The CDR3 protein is CASSFSQRTEAFF. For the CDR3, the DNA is TGTGCCAGCAGCTTCAGCCAGCGTACTGAAGCTTTCTTT.